What follows are 12 T cell receptor beta chains derived from one specimen sequenced in a study of CD4 T cells in relation to SARS-CoV-2 and coronaviruses. Produced via immunoSEQ multiplex PCR; TCRdb's table is partial and in-frame only. Among roughly 15,000 clones listed, more than 75% were seen once. The antigens these receptors bind are not known. CD4+ T cells from unexposed donors were obtained before the COVID-19 pandemic (2011-2018). After nine to ten days of culture, CD4+ T cells were isolated. Sequenced sample: CD4+ T cells from PBMCs, cultured in vitro. These TCRs come from a human donor in good health.

This chain links TRBV2 with TRBJ2-5; D gene unclear. The V gene lost 8 bases and the J gene lost 0 bases, with 10 bases spanning the gap. Germline loops: CDR1 SNHLY, CDR2 FYNNEI. The CDR3 extends over 13 amino acids. As DNA, the CDR3 is TGTGCCAGCCGTTCCAGAAACCAAGAGACCCAGTACTTC. Residues: CASRSRNQETQYF.

This sequence joins TRBV6-4 and TRBJ1-1; TRBD1 might be the D (5 bases). V was cut by 6 bases and J by 9 bases, with 14 bases left in between. Germline lookup yields CDR1 MRHNA and CDR2 SNTAGT. The CDR3 runs to 12 residues. The CDR3 sequence: CASRGDSGQAFF. As DNA, the CDR3 is TGTGCCAGCAGAGGCGACAGTGGGCAAGCTTTCTTT.

This clone was counted between two and nine times. The V call is TRBV7-9, the J call TRBJ1-4, with a tentative D call TRBD1 (5 bases). The CDR3 runs to 14 residues. The V gene's germline CDR1 is SEHNR and CDR2 FQNEAQ (reference sequence). V was trimmed by 3 bases and J by 8 bases, leaving 13 bases between them. CDR3 coding DNA: TGTGCCAGCAGCTTCGGACACGTCGAGGAAAAACTGTTTTTT. Protein product: CASSFGHVEEKLFF.

The J gene is TRBJ2-5, the V gene TRBV6-5; 10 nucleotides line up with TRBD2. The junction had 6 bases not matched to a gene; V was cut back by 4 bases and J by 4 bases. The germline gives CDR1 MNHEY, CDR2 SVGAGI. This CDR3 has 15 residues. CDR3 bases: TGTGCCAGCAGTTCCCTTGGACTAGCGGCAGAGACCCAGTACTTC. Its protein product is CASSSLGLAAETQYF.

The genes are TRBV27 and TRBJ2-3; no clear D gene. V gave up 5 bases and J gave up 7 bases, with 13 bases separating them. Germline values: CDR1 MNHEY, CDR2 SMNVEV (reference sequence). The CDR3 sequence is 13 residues long. The chain's CDR3 is CASSRLGSNTQYF. DNA of the CDR3: TGTGCCAGCAGTCGCCTAGGGTCGAATACGCAGTATTTT.

The V gene is TRBV7-8, the J gene TRBJ1-1; no firm D call. CDR1 SGHVS and CDR2 FQNEAQ come from the germline V gene. Trimming stripped 5 bases from V and 3 bases from J, with 16 bases between. There are 15 residues in the CDR3. CDR3 bases: TGTGCCAGCAGCACCCGGACTAACCGGGACACTGAAGCTTTCTTT. This encodes CASSTRTNRDTEAFF.

V and J are TRBV28 and TRBJ1-2; D is perhaps TRBD1 (5 bases). The V gene lost 3 bases and the J gene lost 5 bases, with 13 bases spanning the gap. Germline CDR1 MDHEN, CDR2 SYDVKM. The CDR3 totals 14 residues. The CDR3 spells CASSFPGEGYGYTF. The CDR3 DNA is TGTGCCAGCAGTTTCCCCGGGGAGGGGTATGGCTACACCTTC.

In this sample, this clone turned up a few times. The rearrangement links TRBV6-7 to TRBJ2-3; 7 bases line up with TRBD1. TRBV6-7 counts as an open reading frame of uncertain function. This CDR3 is 15 amino acids long. J was trimmed by 2 bases and V by 6 bases; bases with no gene match: 8. The CDR3 nucleotides read TGTGCCAGCAGCAGTCGACAGGGCCCCACAGATACGCAGTATTTT. Translated, it gives CASSSRQGPTDTQYF.

J is TRBJ1-3 and V is TRBV3-1 (or the pseudogene TRBV3-2), with D uncertain. The length of the CDR3 is 14 residues. Deletions cut 7 bases from V and 1 base from J, with 11 bases between. The germline gives CDR1 LGHDT, CDR2 YNNKEL (reference sequence). The CDR3 bases are TGTGCCAGCAATCACTTAGGGTCTGGAAACACCATATATTTT. Protein sequence: CASNHLGSGNTIYF.

The V and J genes are TRBV29-1 and TRBJ2-7; 9 positions match TRBD1. The CDR3 covers 17 residues. The germline CDR1 and CDR2 sequences are SQVTM and ANQGSEA. The V and J ends lost 6 bases and 4 bases, in that order; junction bases with no gene match: 19. Written as DNA, the CDR3 is TGCAGCGTCATGGACAGGGGTTTGGCCCGCCCGATTTACGAGCAGTACTTC. It is translated as CSVMDRGLARPIYEQYF.

The chain carries TRBV6-1 and TRBJ2-1; D might be TRBD1 (6 bases). The CDR3 is 16 residues long. V shed 2 bases and J shed 6 bases, with 17 bases lying between them. Germline loops: CDR1 MNHNS, CDR2 SASEGT. CDR3: CASSETLGAGSNEQFF. The CDR3 region has the DNA TGTGCCAGCAGTGAAACTCTGGGGGCAGGGAGCAATGAGCAGTTCTTC.

The chain is built from TRBV5-8 and TRBJ2-7; 7 positions match TRBD2. Losses at the gene ends were 0 bases for V and 7 bases for J; bases not matched to a gene: 7. Germline V lookup: CDR1 SGHTS, CDR2 YDEGEE. The CDR3 totals 14 residues. The CDR3 reads CASSLDLGGSEQYF. The CDR3 bases are TGTGCCAGCAGCTTGGACTTGGGAGGGTCTGAGCAGTACTTC. The whole variable domain, filled in from reference TRBV5-8 and TRBJ2-7, reads EAGVTQSPTHLIKTRGQQATLRCSPISGHTSVYWYQQALGLGLQFLLWYDEGEERNRGNFPPRFSGRQFPNYSSELNVNALELEDSALYLCASSLDLGGSEQYFGPGTRLTVT.